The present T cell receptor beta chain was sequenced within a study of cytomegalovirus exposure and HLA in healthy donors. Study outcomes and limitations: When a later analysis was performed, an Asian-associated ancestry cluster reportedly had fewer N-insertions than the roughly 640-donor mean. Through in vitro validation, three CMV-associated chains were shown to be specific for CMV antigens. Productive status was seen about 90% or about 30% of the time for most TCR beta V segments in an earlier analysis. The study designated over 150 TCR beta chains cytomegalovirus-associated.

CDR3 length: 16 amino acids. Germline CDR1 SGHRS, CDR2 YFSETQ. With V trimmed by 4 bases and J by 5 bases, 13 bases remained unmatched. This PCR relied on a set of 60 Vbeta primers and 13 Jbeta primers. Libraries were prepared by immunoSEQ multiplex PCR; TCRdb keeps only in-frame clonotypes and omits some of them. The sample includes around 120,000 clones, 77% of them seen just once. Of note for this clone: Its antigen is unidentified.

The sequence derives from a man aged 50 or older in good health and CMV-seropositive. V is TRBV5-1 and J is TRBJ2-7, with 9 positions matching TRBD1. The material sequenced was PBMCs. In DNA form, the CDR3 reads TGCGCCAGCAGCCTAGGACAGGGGCAGGTCTCGGACGAGCAGTACTTC. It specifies CASSLGQGQVSDEQYF.